Each of the 7 T cell receptor beta chains below was sequenced from the same sample in a study of cytomegalovirus exposure and HLA in healthy donors (dated by TCRdb to 2016 to 2017). Receptor amplification or capture employed the immunoSEQ multiplex PCR assay. For the multiplex PCR, a mixture combining 60 forward primers for TCR Vbeta segments and 13 reverse primers for TCR Jbeta segments was used. TCRdb's version of the immuneACCESS table is confined to in-frame rearrangements and falls short of the full clone set. An unresolved V gene accounts for under half of the shortfall where checked; the remainder is of unknown origin. The sample yields about 90,000 clones; approximately 88% were counted once. The top ten constitute 2.1% of the sample. Sequencing was carried out using PBMCs. The receptors derive from a young man in good health and CMV-seronegative.

The CDR3 nucleotides read TGCAGCGTTGGATCCCGCGACGGCTCCAGGGGGGAGCTGTTTTTT. This sequence encodes CSVGSRDGSRGELFF. This chain connects TRBV29-1 to TRBJ2-2, with unresolved D. Germline assignment: CDR1 SQVTM and CDR2 ANQGSEA. V was trimmed by 4 bases and J by 8 bases, leaving 20 bases between them. This CDR3 has 15 amino acids.

This chain uses TRBV6-1 with TRBJ1-1, with D maybe TRBD1 (6 bases). Per the germline V gene, CDR1 is MNHNS and CDR2 is SASEGT. Trimming took 7 bases from V and 8 from J, leaving 20 bases between them. This CDR3 has 14 residues. The CDR3 sequence is CASTRLRDTIEAFF. Here the CDR3 DNA reads TGTGCCAGCACCCGGCTCCGGGACACCATAGAAGCTTTCTTT.

This clone was observed a single time. The CDR3 here is CASSPRARVYQPQHF. The CDR3 DNA reads TGTGCCAGCAGCCCCCGGGCCAGGGTCTATCAGCCCCAGCATTTT. J is TRBJ1-5 and V is TRBV21-1; the table's D gene call, TRBD1, was not cross checked with the DNA. TRBV21-1 is shown as a pseudogene. CDR3 size: 15 residues.

V gene TRBV5-1 combines with J gene TRBJ1-3; 10 positions match TRBD1. The CDR3 runs to 16 residues. With V trimmed by 3 bases and J by 4 bases, 7 bases remained unmatched. Looked up from germline, CDR1 is SGHRS and CDR2 is YFSETQ. Here the CDR3 reads CASSSLGQGRGNTIYF. CDR3 nucleotide sequence: TGCGCCAGCAGCTCACTGGGACAGGGGCGAGGAAACACCATATATTTT.

The genes are TRBV19 and TRBJ1-4, with 9 bases that match TRBD1. Germline values: CDR1 LNHDA, CDR2 SQIVND (reference sequence). The CDR3 totals 14 residues. V lost 6 bases to trimming and J lost 5 bases; unmatched junction nucleotides: 4. The CDR3, as DNA: TGTGCCAGTAGGCGACAGGGGGGAAATGAAAAACTGTTTTTT. It yields the protein CASRRQGGNEKLFF.

V usage is TRBV14 and J usage is TRBJ2-2, with TRBD1 matching 10 bases. This CDR3 region has 16 residues. The V gene's germline CDR1 is SGHDN and CDR2 FVKESK. V lost 4 bases, J lost 5 bases, and 7 bases stayed unmatched. The CDR3 bases are TGTGCCAGCAGCCCCGACAGGGGGCGGTGGACCGGGGAGCTGTTTTTT. Translation gives CASSPDRGRWTGELFF.

Only one count was recorded for this clone. The gene calls are TRBV18 and TRBJ1-2; no clear D. V lost 6 bases and J lost 2, with 10 bases in between. The CDR3 totals 13 residues. Germline V gives CDR1 KGHSH, CDR2 LQKENI. Written as DNA, the CDR3 is TGTGCCAGCTCTCCGACACCCAACTATGGCTACACCTTC. This translates into CASSPTPNYGYTF.